These 19 T cell receptor beta chains were sequenced from one sample in a study of T-cell memory formation after mild COVID-19. One entry per CDR3 protein, called by TCRdb with MiXCR from the 5' RACE reads. This table has fewer than 95,000 distinct CDR3 sequences, 13% appearing once. Sequenced material: PBMCs or a T cell subset sorted from them (not recorded which). The receptors originated from an adult woman who had mild COVID-19 (a few samples of this study predate the infection). Cell type and time point are not known.

The chain has TRBV12-3 or TRBV12-4 and TRBJ1-1; possibly TRBD1 for D (5 bases). V was trimmed by 6 bases and J by 1 base, leaving 9 bases between them. The CDR3 is made up of 13 amino acids. The CDR3 DNA sequence: TGTGCCAGCAGATTTGACAGGAACACTGAAGCTTTCTTT. Protein product: CASRFDRNTEAFF.

The CDR3 DNA is TGTGCCAGCAGCTTAGCGCAGAGGGACGTAGAAGAGCAGTACTTC. Amino acids: CASSLAQRDVEEQYF. This rearrangement joins TRBV7-9 to TRBJ2-7, with D possibly called TRBD1 or TRBD2 (5 bases each). The CDR3 covers 15 residues. V was shortened by 0 bases and J by 7 bases, with 16 bases between the two germline ends. CDR1 SEHNR and CDR2 FQNEAQ come from the germline V gene (reference sequence).

The J gene is TRBJ1-5, the V gene TRBV7-8; D is ambiguous. This CDR3 spans 16 amino acids. V gave up 2 bases and J gave up 6 bases, with 17 bases separating them. Germline V gives CDR1 SGHVS, CDR2 FQNEAQ. For the CDR3, the DNA is TGTGCCAGCAGCTTATCATCCGGGTTTGGTAGTCAGCCCCAGCATTTT. This sequence encodes CASSLSSGFGSQPQHF. Together with reference TRBV7-8 and TRBJ1-5, the CDR3 gives the full variable domain: GAGVSQSPRYKVAKRGQDVALRCDPISGHVSLFWYQQALGQGPEFLTYFQNEAQLDKSGLPSDRFFAERPEGSVSTLKIQRTQQEDSAVYLCASSLSSGFGSQPQHFGDGTRLSIL.

The rearrangement links TRBV5-1 to TRBJ2-1, with TRBD2 matching 9 bases. This CDR3 contains 17 residues. The junction had 11 bases not matched to a gene; V was cut back by 4 bases and J by 3 bases. From germline, CDR1 is SGHRS and CDR2 YFSETQ. The CDR3 loop is CASSLLSAGGLYNEQFF. As DNA, the CDR3 is TGCGCCAGCAGCCTCCTCTCGGCGGGGGGGCTCTACAATGAGCAGTTCTTC.

The chain is built from TRBV5-1 and TRBJ1-5, with 8 bases identical to TRBD1. V lost 0 bases to trimming and J lost 1 base; unmatched junction nucleotides: 0. This CDR3 has 15 amino acids. CDR1 and CDR2 from the germline V gene are SGHRS and YFSETQ. The CDR3 reads CASSLGTGSNQPQHF. Written as DNA, the CDR3 is TGCGCCAGCAGCTTGGGGACAGGGAGCAATCAGCCCCAGCATTTT.

There are many counts of this clonotype. The CDR3 DNA sequence: TGTGCCAGCAGCTTACCAGTGGACAGGGGAGATACGCAGTATTTT. Translated, it gives CASSLPVDRGDTQYF. The gene calls are TRBV7-8 and TRBJ2-3, with TRBD1 identical over 9 bases. Looked up from germline, CDR1 is SGHVS and CDR2 is FQNEAQ. V lost 2 bases to trimming and J lost 5 bases; unmatched junction nucleotides: 5. The CDR3 loop spans 15 amino acids. Looking up the rest from reference TRBV7-8 and TRBJ2-3 gives the full variable domain: GAGVSQSPRYKVAKRGQDVALRCDPISGHVSLFWYQQALGQGPEFLTYFQNEAQLDKSGLPSDRFFAERPEGSVSTLKIQRTQQEDSAVYLCASSLPVDRGDTQYFGPGTRLTVL.

This rearrangement joins TRBV3-1 to TRBJ2-7, with 7 bases aligning to TRBD2. Germline CDR1 is LGHDT and CDR2 is YNNKEL (reference sequence). V shed 2 bases and J 2 bases; nucleotides not matched to a gene: 6. This CDR3 has 15 amino acids. The CDR3 region is CASSQPGLSTYEQYF. The CDR3 DNA reads as TGTGCCAGCAGCCAACCGGGACTATCTACCTACGAGCAGTACTTC.

The rearrangement uses TRBV29-1 and TRBJ2-1; a weak D match, TRBD1 (7 bases). The CDR3 consists of 15 residues. From germline, CDR1 is SQVTM and CDR2 ANQGSEA. The V and J ends lost 0 bases and 3 bases respectively, with 12 bases between them. CDR3 bases: TGCAGCGTTGAAGATGGCGGGGACAGCTACAATGAGCAGTTCTTC. Translating gives CSVEDGGDSYNEQFF.

There are a few counts of this clonotype. The rearrangement links TRBV11-2 to TRBJ2-1; 8 bases agree with TRBD2. CDR3 length: 15 residues. CDR1 is SGHAT and CDR2 is FQNNGV in the germline V gene. V trimming: 5 bases; J trimming: 0 bases; junction bases outside the gene matches: 3. Written as DNA, the CDR3 is TGTGCCAGCAGCCCACTAGCGGCCTCCTACAATGAGCAGTTCTTC. Translating gives CASSPLAASYNEQFF.

The rearrangement links TRBV7-2 to TRBJ1-2, with 9 bases lining up with TRBD1. Germline trimming cut 7 bases from V and 0 bases from J; bases unmatched to any gene: 12. Germline loops: CDR1 SGHTA, CDR2 FQGNSA. The CDR3 covers 17 residues. CDR3 in DNA: TGTGCCAGCACCCCTGGGACAGGGATGTTCTCTAACTATGGCTACACCTTC. Amino acids: CASTPGTGMFSNYGYTF.

This clonotype was seen ten or more times. J is TRBJ2-3 and V is TRBV6-5; D gene unclear. The V gene lost 0 bases and the J gene lost 3 bases, with 4 bases spanning the gap. The CDR3 extends over 13 amino acids. Germline values: CDR1 MNHEY, CDR2 SVGAGI. CDR3 coding DNA: TGTGCCAGCAGTTACTCGGCTACAGATACGCAGTATTTT. Translation: CASSYSATDTQYF.

This clonotype was seen only a few times. The chain recombines TRBV24-1 with TRBJ2-5; TRBD1 might be the D (5 bases). Germline V gene sequence: CDR1 KGHDR, CDR2 SFDVKD. Deletions cut 9 bases from V and 5 bases from J, with 15 bases between. This CDR3 has 13 residues. Here the CDR3 DNA reads TGTGCCACCGCGACAGCCCTTGGGGAGACCCAGTACTTC. Protein product: CATATALGETQYF.

The chain couples TRBV7-9 to TRBJ1-3; D is uncertain. Per germline, CDR1 SEHNR and CDR2 FQNEAQ (reference sequence). The CDR3 length is 12 residues. The V gene lost 3 bases and the J gene lost 8 bases, with 8 bases spanning the gap. CDR3 in amino acids: CASSFIPDTIYF. The CDR3 DNA follows: TGTGCCAGCAGCTTTATCCCTGACACCATATATTTT. Full variable domain (remainder filled in from reference TRBV7-9 and TRBJ1-3): DTGVSQNPRHKITKRGQNVTFRCDPISEHNRLYWYRQTLGQGPEFLTYFQNEAQLEKSRLLSDRFSAERPKGSFSTLEIQRTEQGDSAMYLCASSFIPDTIYFGEGSWLTVV.

The V and J genes are TRBV7-6 and TRBJ2-5; 8 nucleotides agree with TRBD1. The junction had 6 bases not matched to a gene; V was cut back by 4 bases and J by 5 bases. The V gene's germline CDR1 is SGHVS and CDR2 FNYEAQ. This CDR3 is 14 amino acids long. The CDR3 DNA sequence: TGTGCCAGCAGCTCAAGACAGGGGCTGGAGACCCAGTACTTC. Its protein is CASSSRQGLETQYF. Based on the CDR3 plus reference TRBV7-6 and TRBJ2-5, the full variable domain is GAGVSQSPRYKVTKRGQDVALRCDPISGHVSLYWYRQALGQGPEFLTYFNYEAQQDKSGLPNDRFSAERPEGSISTLTIQRTEQRDSAMYRCASSSRQGLETQYFGPGTRLLVL.

V usage is TRBV4-2 and J usage is TRBJ2-1; 8 nucleotides agree with TRBD2. Per the germline V gene, CDR1 is LGHNA and CDR2 is YNFKEQ. This CDR3 is built from 17 residues. Trimming took 0 bases from V and 8 from J; bases not matched to a gene: 12. The DNA of the CDR3 is TGTGCCAGCAGCCAAGATAAGGGTCGGGGGGGCTTCTATGAGCAGTTCTTC. Its translation is CASSQDKGRGGFYEQFF.

The chain combines TRBV7-9 with TRBJ1-2, with D uncertain. The CDR3 extends over 12 amino acids. Germline lookup yields CDR1 SEHNR and CDR2 FQNEAQ (reference sequence). Trimming took 4 bases from V and 8 from J, leaving 11 bases between them. CDR3 amino acids: CASSSEPRGYTF. Written as DNA, the CDR3 is TGTGCCAGCAGCTCCGAACCGCGGGGCTACACCTTC.

The chain links TRBV10-3 to TRBJ2-1; 8 bases are a match to TRBD2. Trimming at V came to 10 bases and at J to 3 bases, leaving 8 bases not matched to a gene. CDR1 ENHRY and CDR2 SYGVKD come from the germline V gene. This CDR3 spans 14 amino acids. For the CDR3, the DNA is TGTGCCACCTTCAGCGGGGGCCTCTACAATGAGCAGTTCTTC. Translation gives CATFSGGLYNEQFF.

The chain links TRBV20-1 to TRBJ2-2; D is ambiguous. Germline V gene lookup returns CDR1 DFQATT and CDR2 SNEGSKA (reference sequence). V lost 3 bases and J lost 5, with 10 bases in between. The CDR3 consists of 13 residues. The CDR3: CSARSWETGELFF. As DNA, the CDR3 is TGCAGTGCTAGGAGTTGGGAAACCGGGGAGCTGTTTTTT.

This clonotype was seen a handful of times. This chain connects TRBV9 to TRBJ2-2; weak D call: TRBD2 (7 bases). The CDR3 extends over 18 amino acids. V was pared by 3 bases and J by 6 bases, with 24 bases between. CDR1 and CDR2 (germline): SGDLS, YYNGEE. The CDR3 coding sequence is TGTGCCAGCAGCGCGGGATCGGGGGCGGGAGTATGGGCCGGGGAGCTGTTTTTT. This gives the protein CASSAGSGAGVWAGELFF.